This TCR beta chain was obtained from a study of early T cells in non-severe SARS-CoV-2 infection. This clonotype has more than one count but fewer than ten. From the 5' RACE reads, TCRdb called clonotypes with MiXCR, one entry per CDR3 protein. The table shows around 78,000 distinct CDR3 sequences, with over 12% occurring only once. The germline gives CDR1 DFQATT, CDR2 SNEGSKA (reference sequence). Trimming removed 3 bases from V and 0 bases from J; junction bases left unmatched: 1. The CDR3 contains 15 residues. The rearrangement joins TRBV20-1 to TRBJ2-5; TRBD2 matches at 13 bases. The origin of this receptor is an adult who was a healthcare worker with PCR-confirmed SARS-CoV-2 infection or an uninfected control (not recorded which). Sequencing was performed on whole blood. The CDR3 here is CSARGLAGNQETQYF. The CDR3 bases are TGCAGTGCTAGGGGACTAGCGGGGAACCAAGAGACCCAGTACTTC.